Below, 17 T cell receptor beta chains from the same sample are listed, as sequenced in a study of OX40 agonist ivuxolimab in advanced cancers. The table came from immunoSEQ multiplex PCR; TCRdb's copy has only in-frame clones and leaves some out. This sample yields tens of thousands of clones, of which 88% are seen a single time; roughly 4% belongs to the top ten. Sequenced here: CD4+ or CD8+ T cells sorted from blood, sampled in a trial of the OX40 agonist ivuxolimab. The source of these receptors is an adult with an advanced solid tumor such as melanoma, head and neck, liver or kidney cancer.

CDR3 nucleotide sequence: TGTGCCAGCAGTCCAAGGGACTGGGGCTACGAGCAGTACTTC. Its protein product is CASSPRDWGYEQYF. The chain carries TRBV28 and TRBJ2-7; a possible D gene is TRBD2 (6 bases). This CDR3 has 14 amino acids. V lost 5 bases and J lost 3, with 14 bases in between. The germline CDR1 and CDR2 sequences are MDHEN and SYDVKM. Combining the CDR3 with reference TRBV28 and TRBJ2-7 gives the whole variable domain DVKVTQSSRYLVKRTGEKVFLECVQDMDHENMFWYRQDPGLGLRLIYFSYDVKMKEKGDIPEGYSVSREKKERFSLILESASTNQTSMYLCASSPRDWGYEQYFGPGTRLTVT.

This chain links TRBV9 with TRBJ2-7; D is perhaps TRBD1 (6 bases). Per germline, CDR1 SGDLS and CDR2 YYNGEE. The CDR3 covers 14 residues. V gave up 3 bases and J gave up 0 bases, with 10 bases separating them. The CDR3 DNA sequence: TGTGCCAGCAGCGCCGGACAGATCTCCTACGAGCAGTACTTC. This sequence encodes CASSAGQISYEQYF.

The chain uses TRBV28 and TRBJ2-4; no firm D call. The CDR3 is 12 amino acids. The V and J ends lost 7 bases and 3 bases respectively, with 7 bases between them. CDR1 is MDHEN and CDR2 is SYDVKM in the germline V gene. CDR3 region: CASKKNKNIQYF. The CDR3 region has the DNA TGTGCCAGCAAGAAGAACAAAAACATTCAGTACTTC.

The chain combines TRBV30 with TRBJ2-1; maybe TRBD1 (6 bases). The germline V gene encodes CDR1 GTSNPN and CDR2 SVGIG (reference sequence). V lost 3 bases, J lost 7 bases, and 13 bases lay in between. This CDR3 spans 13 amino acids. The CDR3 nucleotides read TGTGCCTGGAGGACCTCAGGGGTAAATGAGCAGTTCTTC. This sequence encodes CAWRTSGVNEQFF.

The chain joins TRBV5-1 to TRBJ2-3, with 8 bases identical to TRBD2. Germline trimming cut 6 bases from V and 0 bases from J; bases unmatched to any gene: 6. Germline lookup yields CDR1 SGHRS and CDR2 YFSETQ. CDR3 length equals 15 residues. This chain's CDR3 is CASKTSGSSTDTQYF. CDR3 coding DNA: TGCGCCAGCAAAACTAGCGGAAGTAGCACAGATACGCAGTATTTT.

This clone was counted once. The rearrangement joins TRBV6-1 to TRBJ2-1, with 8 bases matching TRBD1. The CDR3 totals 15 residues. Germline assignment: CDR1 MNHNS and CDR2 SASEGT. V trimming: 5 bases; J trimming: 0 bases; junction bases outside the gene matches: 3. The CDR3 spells CASSWTGSSYNEQFF. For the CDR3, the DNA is TGTGCCAGCAGTTGGACAGGGAGCTCCTACAATGAGCAGTTCTTC.

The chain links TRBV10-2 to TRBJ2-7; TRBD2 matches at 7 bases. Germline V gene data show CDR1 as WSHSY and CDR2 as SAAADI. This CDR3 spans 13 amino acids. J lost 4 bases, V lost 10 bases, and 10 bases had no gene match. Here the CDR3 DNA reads TGCGCCACCTTCGGGGGGAGAGGGTACGAGCAGTACTTC. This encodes CATFGGRGYEQYF.

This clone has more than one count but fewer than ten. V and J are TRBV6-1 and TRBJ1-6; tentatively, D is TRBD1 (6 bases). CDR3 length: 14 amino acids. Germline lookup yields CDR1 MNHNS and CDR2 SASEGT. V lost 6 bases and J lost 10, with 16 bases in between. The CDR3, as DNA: TGTGCCAGCAGCCAACAGGGAAGGGAATCACCCCTCCACTTT. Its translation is CASSQQGRESPLHF.

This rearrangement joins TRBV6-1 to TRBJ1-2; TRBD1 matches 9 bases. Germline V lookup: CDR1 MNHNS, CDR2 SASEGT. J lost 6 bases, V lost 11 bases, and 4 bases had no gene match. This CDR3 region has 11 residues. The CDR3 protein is CAGQGLDGYTF. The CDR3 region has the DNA TGTGCCGGACAGGGGCTGGATGGCTACACCTTC.

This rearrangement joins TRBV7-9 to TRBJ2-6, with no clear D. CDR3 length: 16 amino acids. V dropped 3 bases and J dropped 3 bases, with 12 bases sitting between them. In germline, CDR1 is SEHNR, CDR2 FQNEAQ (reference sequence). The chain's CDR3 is CASSLISVLGANVLTF. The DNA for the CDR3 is TGTGCCAGCAGCTTGATCTCCGTTCTTGGGGCCAACGTCCTGACTTTC. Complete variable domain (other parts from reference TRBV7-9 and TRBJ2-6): DTGVSQNPRHKITKRGQNVTFRCDPISEHNRLYWYRQTLGQGPEFLTYFQNEAQLEKSRLLSDRFSAERPKGSFSTLEIQRTEQGDSAMYLCASSLISVLGANVLTFGAGSRLTVL.

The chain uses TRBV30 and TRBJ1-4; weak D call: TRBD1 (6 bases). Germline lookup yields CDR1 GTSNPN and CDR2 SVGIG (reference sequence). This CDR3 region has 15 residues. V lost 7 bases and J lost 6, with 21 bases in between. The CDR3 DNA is TGTGCCTCCACCGGAACGGGGGCGTGGGATGAAAAACTGTTTTTT. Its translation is CASTGTGAWDEKLFF. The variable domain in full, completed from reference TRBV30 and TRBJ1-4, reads SQTIHQWPATLVQPVGSPLSLECTVEGTSNPNLYWYRQAAGRGLQLLFYSVGIGQISSEVPQNLSASRPQDRQFILSSKKLLLSDSGFYLCASTGTGAWDEKLFFGSGTQLSVL.

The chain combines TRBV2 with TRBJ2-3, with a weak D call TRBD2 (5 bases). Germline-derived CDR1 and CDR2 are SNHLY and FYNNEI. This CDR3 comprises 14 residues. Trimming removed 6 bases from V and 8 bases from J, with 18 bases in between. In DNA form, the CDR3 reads TGTGCCAGCAGAGGGAGTGGGCCGGGCGGTACGCAGTATTTT. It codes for CASRGSGPGGTQYF.

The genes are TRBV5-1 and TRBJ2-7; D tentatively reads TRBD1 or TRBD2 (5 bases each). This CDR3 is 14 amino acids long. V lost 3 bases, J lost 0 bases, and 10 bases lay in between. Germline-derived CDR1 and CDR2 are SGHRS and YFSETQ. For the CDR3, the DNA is TGCGCCAGCAGCTCCGGGACGAACTCCTACGAGCAGTACTTC. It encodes CASSSGTNSYEQYF.

For the CDR3, the DNA is TGTGCCAGTAGTATAGTTCAGGGCAAGGTCAATCAGCCCCAGCATTTT. This codes for CASSIVQGKVNQPQHF. The V call is TRBV19, the J call TRBJ1-5; D is possibly TRBD1 (5 bases). Between the trimmed V and J ends, which lost 1 base and 3 bases, there was a span of 13 bases. The CDR3 sequence is 16 residues long. In germline, CDR1 is LNHDA, CDR2 SQIVND (reference sequence).

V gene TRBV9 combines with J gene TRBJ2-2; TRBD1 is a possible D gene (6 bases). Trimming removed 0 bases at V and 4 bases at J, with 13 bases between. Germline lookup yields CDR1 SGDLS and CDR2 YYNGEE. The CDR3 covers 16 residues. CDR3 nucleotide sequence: TGTGCCAGCAGCGTAGGTGTGGGGGCCGCCACCGGGGAGCTGTTTTTT. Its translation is CASSVGVGAATGELFF.

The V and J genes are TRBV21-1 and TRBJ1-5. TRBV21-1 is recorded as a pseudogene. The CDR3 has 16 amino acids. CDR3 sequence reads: CASSKGENRRLGPQHF. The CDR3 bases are TGTGCCAGCAGCAAAGGGGAAAACAGGAGGTTGGGGCCCCAGCATTTT.

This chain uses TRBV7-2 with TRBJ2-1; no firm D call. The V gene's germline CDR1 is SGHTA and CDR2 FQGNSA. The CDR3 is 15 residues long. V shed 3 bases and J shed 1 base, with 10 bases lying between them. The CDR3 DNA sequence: TGTGCCAGCAGCTTGGGTCCGAGTTCCTACAATGAGCAGTTCTTC. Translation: CASSLGPSSYNEQFF.